These 31 T cell receptor beta chains were sequenced from one sample in a study of regulatory T cells in long-lasting Graves disease. Relying on iRepertoire HTBI primers and Arm-PCR of CDR3 regions, the team built TCR beta libraries. One entry per CDR3 protein, called by TCRdb with MiXCR from the multiplex PCR reads. Of 650,000 to 850,000 distinct CDR3 sequences in the sample, 25% to 30% were seen once. Noted time point: persistent/refractory GD, antithyroid drugs over 5 years with positive TRAb. TCR sequences were obtained from RNA taken from PBMCs. The sequences come from peripheral blood mononuclear cells (PBMCs), collected when the disease was refractory, from a patient treated with antithyroid drugs. The source is a female donor with Graves disease.

The gene calls are TRBV29-1 and TRBJ1-2; TRBD1 aligns across 7 bases. Germline loops: CDR1 SQVTM, CDR2 ANQGSEA. The V segment lost 8 bases and the J segment 5 bases; nucleotides outside the gene matches: 8. The CDR3 loop spans 12 amino acids. For the CDR3, the DNA is TGCAGCACCAGGGACAGAGAATATGGCTACACCTTC. Protein: CSTRDREYGYTF.

The chain has TRBV6-1 and TRBJ2-1; the D is unclear. Germline CDR1 reads MNHNS; CDR2 reads SASEGT. The CDR3 extends over 14 amino acids. Trimming pared 2 bases from V and 6 bases from J, leaving 11 bases between. The CDR3 is CASSEPTGFNEQFF. CDR3 in DNA: TGTGCCAGCAGTGAACCAACCGGGTTCAATGAGCAGTTCTTC.

Points on this clonotype: A read error is possible here, since a much larger clone lies one base away. The V gene is TRBV11-2, the J gene TRBJ2-2; D call uncertain. Deletions cut 0 bases from V and 0 bases from J, with 2 bases between. The CDR3 spans 14 residues. The germline CDR1 and CDR2 sequences are SGHAT and FQNNGV. The CDR3 coding sequence is TGTGCCAGCAGCTTAGAGGCGAACACCGGGGAGCTGTTTTTT. Amino acid sequence: CASSLEANTGELFF.

This clonotype was found many times. V usage is TRBV24-1 and J usage is TRBJ1-2, with D possibly TRBD1 on 6 matching bases. CDR3 length: 18 amino acids. V was pared by 4 bases and J by 7 bases, with 27 bases between. Germline V gene data show CDR1 as KGHDR and CDR2 as SFDVKD. For the CDR3, the DNA is TGTGCCACCAGTGACGCAGGGGCGAGATTTTCTGGGGCGGCTGGCTACACCTTC. Translation gives CATSDAGARFSGAAGYTF.

This clonotype was seen repeatedly, ten times or more. The chain carries TRBV7-8 and TRBJ1-1; no clear D gene. CDR1 is SGHVS, CDR2 FQNEAQ, per germline. The V end lost 1 base, the J end lost 1 base, and 10 bases lay between the germline ends. This CDR3 is 15 amino acids long. Here the CDR3 DNA reads TGTGCCAGCAGCTTAGGTGGACCTTGGAACACTGAAGCTTTCTTT. Protein: CASSLGGPWNTEAFF.

The chain recombines TRBV6-2 or TRBV6-3 with TRBJ2-2; 10 bases are a match to TRBD2. Trimming cost V 4 bases and J 6 bases; bases outside gene matches: 5. The CDR3 is 15 amino acids. In germline, CDR1 is MNHEY, CDR2 SVGEGT. CDR3 amino acids: CASSSIAGGPGELFF. DNA of the CDR3: TGTGCCAGCAGTTCAATAGCGGGAGGCCCCGGGGAGCTGTTTTTT.

This clonotype was seen a few times. The chain employs TRBV6-1 and TRBJ1-6, with D possibly TRBD1 on 5 matching bases. Germline loops: CDR1 MNHNS, CDR2 SASEGT. This CDR3 region has 14 residues. The V gene lost 6 bases and the J gene lost 9 bases, with 15 bases spanning the gap. For the CDR3, the DNA is TGTGCCAGCAGGGTCCCCAGGGAACGTTCACCCCTCCACTTT. Translating gives CASRVPRERSPLHF.

The table lists this clonotype with a few counts. The genes are TRBV20-1 and TRBJ1-1; no clear D gene. V shed 0 bases and J shed 5 bases, with 7 bases lying between them. From germline, CDR1 is DFQATT and CDR2 SNEGSKA (reference sequence). The CDR3 loop spans 12 amino acids. This CDR3 reads CSARDRVTEAFF. The DNA for the CDR3 is TGCAGTGCTAGAGATCGGGTAACTGAAGCTTTCTTT.

J is TRBJ2-7 and V is TRBV14; 7 nucleotides align to TRBD1. The CDR3 is 14 amino acids. Germline loops: CDR1 SGHDN, CDR2 FVKESK. Unmatched junction bases numbered 6, after V lost 4 bases and J lost 3 bases. Here the CDR3 DNA reads TGTGCCAGCAGCCCGGGGACAGCTAACTACGAGCAGTACTTC. It encodes CASSPGTANYEQYF. The full variable domain, in which reference TRBV14 and TRBJ2-7 provide the parts outside the CDR3, is EAGVTQFPSHSVIEKGQTVTLRCDPISGHDNLYWYRRVMGKEIKFLLHFVKESKQDESGMPNNRFLAERTGGTYSTLKVQPAELEDSGVYFCASSPGTANYEQYFGPGTRLTVT.

The genes are TRBV29-1 and TRBJ1-2; no firm D call. V was cut by 8 bases and J by 6 bases, with 16 bases left in between. This CDR3 is 12 amino acids long. Per germline, CDR1 SQVTM and CDR2 ANQGSEA. The CDR3 DNA reads as TGCAGCTCGGTTCGTGGAGCGGATGGCTACACCTTC. This encodes CSSVRGADGYTF.

This CDR3 is CSVGTNGPPQETQYF. In DNA, the CDR3 is TGCAGCGTCGGAACTAATGGTCCCCCGCAAGAGACCCAGTACTTC. This chain uses TRBV29-1 with TRBJ2-5; D not certain. In germline, CDR1 is SQVTM, CDR2 ANQGSEA. This CDR3 region has 15 residues. The V and J ends lost 6 bases and 2 bases respectively, with 19 bases between them.

This clonotype was observed a handful of times. The CDR3 coding sequence is TGTGCCACCAGTCAGCCGAACACTGAAGCTTTCTTT. It yields the protein CATSQPNTEAFF. The chain is built from TRBV24-1 and TRBJ1-1, with no clear D. V lost 6 bases and J lost 1, with 5 bases in between. Germline loops: CDR1 KGHDR, CDR2 SFDVKD. The length of the CDR3 is 12 residues.

The chain uses TRBV6-4 and TRBJ2-5; D unclear. There are 16 residues in the CDR3. V was trimmed by 3 bases and J by 5 bases, leaving 19 bases between them. Germline V gene lookup returns CDR1 MRHNA and CDR2 SNTAGT. The CDR3 region has the DNA TGTGCCAGCAGTGAATCCCCCCCACGAGCTGCCGAGACCCAGTACTTC. Translation gives CASSESPPRAAETQYF.

The chain combines TRBV28 with TRBJ2-7, with 7 nucleotides matching TRBD2. This CDR3 region has 13 residues. Germline trimming cut 6 bases from V and 7 bases from J; bases unmatched to any gene: 9. CDR1 MDHEN and CDR2 SYDVKM come from the germline V gene. CDR3: CASSLPGTIEQYF. In DNA form, the CDR3 reads TGTGCCAGCAGCTTACCCGGGACTATTGAGCAGTACTTC.

The chain employs TRBV28 and TRBJ1-6; D possibly corresponds to TRBD1 (6 bases). CDR1 is MDHEN and CDR2 is SYDVKM in the germline V gene. The CDR3 has 17 amino acids. The V and J ends lost 5 bases and 0 bases respectively, with 14 bases between them. CDR3 amino acids: CASSMRQESSYNSPLHF. CDR3 nucleotides: TGTGCCAGCAGTATGAGACAGGAAAGCTCCTATAATTCACCCCTCCACTTT.

This chain joins TRBV11-3 and TRBJ1-1, with D possibly being TRBD1 (6 bases). The germline CDR1 and CDR2 sequences are SGHNT and YENEEA. The CDR3 totals 13 residues. V lost 1 base and J lost 11, with 14 bases in between. The CDR3 nucleotides are TGTGCCAGCAGCTTAGTTTCAGGGGAGAAGGCTTTCTTT. It is translated as CASSLVSGEKAFF. The full variable domain, in which reference TRBV11-3 and TRBJ1-1 provide the parts outside the CDR3, is EAGVVQSPRYKIIEKKQPVAFWCNPISGHNTLYWYLQNLGQGPELLIRYENEEAVDDSQLPKDRFSAERLKGVDSTLKIQPAELGDSAVYLCASSLVSGEKAFFGQGTRLTVV.

This clonotype was counted a few times. The chain is built from TRBV20-1 and TRBJ1-2; TRBD1 is a possible D gene (5 bases). The CDR3 consists of 16 residues. Trimming stripped 8 bases from V and 8 bases from J, with 30 bases between. Germline assignment: CDR1 DFQATT and CDR2 SNEGSKA (reference sequence). In DNA form, the CDR3 reads TGCAGTTCCGACCGAAGGCGAGGGGATGGCGAGCGGGGCTACACCTTC. This encodes CSSDRRRGDGERGYTF.

This clonotype was picked up a small number of times. This chain connects TRBV6-1 to TRBJ1-4; D gene uncertain. Per germline, CDR1 MNHNS and CDR2 SASEGT. CDR3 length: 15 amino acids. With 3 bases removed from V and 3 bases from J, the gap between germline ends came to 11 bases. In DNA, the CDR3 is TGTGCCAGCAGTGATCCAGCTTTGGCTAATGAAAAACTGTTTTTT. Encoded protein: CASSDPALANEKLFF.

The chain links TRBV6-1 to TRBJ1-3; no clear D. The CDR3 is made up of 15 amino acids. Germline V CDR1 and CDR2: MNHNS, SASEGT. V lost 2 bases and J lost 0, with 8 bases in between. CDR3 protein: CASSESGFSGNTIYF. In DNA, the CDR3 is TGTGCCAGCAGTGAATCAGGCTTCTCTGGAAACACCATATATTTT.

As for this clonotype: Only one base separates this from a far larger clonotype, so it likely reflects a read error. The chain carries TRBV12-3 or TRBV12-4 and TRBJ2-7; 9 positions agree with TRBD1. CDR3 length: 11 residues. The V segment lost 8 bases and the J segment 12 bases; nucleotides outside the gene matches: 8. The chain's CDR3 is CASGTGYVRYF. CDR3 nucleotide sequence: TGTGCCAGCGGGACAGGGTATGTGCGGTACTTC.

This clonotype was counted ten times or more. This chain links TRBV28 with TRBJ1-2; no clear D. This CDR3 is built from 14 residues. In germline, CDR1 is MDHEN, CDR2 SYDVKM. Trimming took off 2 bases at V and 0 bases at J, with 7 bases between the two ends. CDR3 bases: TGTGCCAGCAGTTTAAGTGTGACTAACTATGGCTACACCTTC. Residues: CASSLSVTNYGYTF.

The DNA of the CDR3 is TGTGCCAGCAGCTCCTGGACAGGGGGGGATAATCAGCCCCAGCATTTT. Translating it yields CASSSWTGGDNQPQHF. The chain is built from TRBV7-8 and TRBJ1-5, with TRBD1 identical over 10 bases. The V segment lost 4 bases and the J segment 4 bases; nucleotides outside the gene matches: 7. The CDR3 sequence is 16 residues long. Germline values: CDR1 SGHVS, CDR2 FQNEAQ.

A note on this clonotype: A much larger clone is a single base away; this may be a read error. DNA for the CDR3: TGTACCAGCAGTTCACTAGCGGGAGGAGAGACCCAGTACTTC. Translation: CTSSSLAGGETQYF. This rearrangement joins TRBV6-5 to TRBJ2-5; 12 bases are shared with TRBD2. The CDR3 has 14 residues. Germline assignment: CDR1 MNHEY and CDR2 SVGAGI.

In this sample, this clonotype turned up a few times. V and J are TRBV3-1 and TRBJ1-1; D call uncertain. This CDR3 comprises 14 residues. Trimming cost V 4 bases and J 0 bases, with 9 bases left between them. Looked up from germline, CDR1 is LGHDT and CDR2 is YNNKEL (reference sequence). CDR3 DNA sequence: TGTGCCAGCAGCCCCAACTTATTGAACACTGAAGCTTTCTTT. Protein: CASSPNLLNTEAFF.

This chain joins TRBV6-1 and TRBJ1-2; no definite D call. CDR1 and CDR2 (germline): MNHNS, SASEGT. Between the trimmed V and J ends, which lost 1 base and 4 bases, there was a span of 10 bases. The CDR3 totals 14 residues. The CDR3 is CASSEDVSFYGYTF. Here the CDR3 DNA reads TGTGCCAGCAGTGAAGACGTGAGCTTCTATGGCTACACCTTC.

This clonotype was seen ten or more times. The chain is built from TRBV2 and TRBJ2-5, with D tentatively TRBD1 (7 bases). Deletions cut 7 bases from V and 3 bases from J, with 21 bases between. The germline CDR1 and CDR2 sequences are SNHLY and FYNNEI. CDR3 length: 16 residues. The CDR3, as DNA: TGTGCCAGCACCGATGAGGGAGGACAGGAGAAAGAGACCCAGTACTTC. Translation: CASTDEGGQEKETQYF.

This clonotype appeared a few times. The genes are TRBV10-3 and TRBJ1-6, with 7 nucleotides matching TRBD1. This CDR3 has 14 residues. The germline gives CDR1 ENHRY, CDR2 SYGVKD. V lost 4 bases, J lost 8 bases, and 5 bases stayed unmatched. Here the CDR3 reads CAISVKGADSPLHF. The DNA for the CDR3 is TGTGCCATCAGTGTTAAGGGGGCGGATTCACCCCTCCACTTT.

The V and J genes are TRBV7-9 and TRBJ2-1, with no clear D. The CDR3 runs to 12 residues. The V gene's germline CDR1 is SEHNR and CDR2 FQNEAQ (reference sequence). Trimming took off 2 bases at V and 5 bases at J, with 4 bases between the two ends. CDR3 DNA sequence: TGTGCCAGCAGCTTACCTCACAATGAGCAGTTCTTC. It specifies CASSLPHNEQFF.

This clonotype was recorded a few times. The V and J genes are TRBV12-5 and TRBJ1-6; a weak D match, TRBD1 (5 bases). The CDR3 length is 15 residues. Germline V CDR1 and CDR2: LGHNT, FRNRAP. Trimming took 7 bases from V and 1 from J, leaving 11 bases between them. The CDR3 DNA sequence: TGTGCTAGTGCCGCAGGGTGGTCCTATAATTCACCCCTCCACTTT. Its translation is CASAAGWSYNSPLHF.

In DNA form, the CDR3 reads TGCGCCAGCACCGTGGGGTCCACCGAGAATTCACCCCTCCACTTT. It translates to CASTVGSTENSPLHF. The chain joins TRBV5-1 to TRBJ1-6; no firm D call. With 6 bases removed from V and 7 bases from J, the gap between germline ends came to 17 bases. Germline V lookup: CDR1 SGHRS, CDR2 YFSETQ. This CDR3 comprises 15 residues.

This sequence joins TRBV5-1 and TRBJ2-1, with 13 bases aligning to TRBD2. This CDR3 is built from 17 residues. From germline, CDR1 is SGHRS and CDR2 YFSETQ. J gave up 1 base and V 4 bases, and 5 bases lay outside the gene matches. In nucleotides, the CDR3 is TGCGCCAGCAGCGGGGGGACTAGCGGGACATCCTACAATGAGCAGTTCTTC. Translating gives CASSGGTSGTSYNEQFF.